This T cell receptor (beta chain) is drawn from a study of cytotoxic CD8 clonotypes in ibrutinib-treated CLL (dated by TCRdb to the early 2020s). Regarding the research as a whole: The cohort included some 14 treatment-naive and ten to twelve relapsed/refractory patients; around 18 were IGHV unmutated. Partial responses were observed in about 25 patients and complete responses in 2; after a median follow-up of around 68 months, remission was maintained in 14 patients and progression was observed in approximately 12. Samples at response were collected after a median of about 12 months of treatment, with a range of roughly 6 to 40 months. On average, each sample had approximately 250,000 productive templates and more than 75,000 productive rearrangements. Of the approximately 87 participants in the trial, about 25 had longitudinal samples available. Cryopreserved peripheral blood mononuclear cells were collected before treatment, at response, and at either disease progression or sustained remission.

The investigation overall reported the following: Lymph node repertoires were not examined, and the timing of sampling was not matched between patients in sustained remission and those whose disease progressed. Public clonotypes were rare and either contracted or stayed stable during treatment, and the rise in clonality at ibrutinib response reflected the expansion of private clonotypes. Clonality increased at ibrutinib response, stayed stable in sustained remission, and fell back toward baseline at progression. Baseline clonality exceeded that of age-matched healthy donors and correlated strongly with circulating CD8+ T-cell counts.

A remark on this clone: Its antigen specificity is not known. The input lacks base qualities; no much larger clone sits a single base away.

For TCR beta library preparation, around 2 micrograms of genomic DNA were isolated from cryopreserved PBMCs. Longitudinal blood samples from CLL patients on ibrutinib monotherapy underwent high-throughput TCR beta sequencing. The patients took part in an open-label, single-center phase 2 trial of ibrutinib monotherapy. CDR1 and CDR2 are drawn from the germline V gene: MNHEY, SVGAGI. Between the V and J ends, shortened by 8 bases and 0 bases respectively, the junction contains 8 bases. The CDR3 numbers 13 residues from cysteine through phenylalanine. Just the 39-base CDR3 DNA is kept, in frame starting at base 1. On a MiSeq, deep resolution sequencing aimed for a depth between 1 in 1 million and 1 in 200,000 T cells, with each clonotype covered approximately 9.8x on average. The immunoSEQ hsTCRB Kit was used to generate TCR beta libraries. For the original study's pipeline: The data were analyzed with ImmunoSEQ Analyzer and ImmunoSEQ Data Assistant, and V, D and J gene assignments followed IMGT definitions. Clonality, with values ranging from 0 to 1, was calculated as one minus the normalized Shannon entropy of productive rearrangement frequencies. Only overrepresented clonotypes making up at least 0.05% of the repertoire of each patient were included in the public clonotype analysis. Some twelve repertoires from age-matched healthy donors, obtained from immuneACCESS, served as clonality controls. TCRdb provides this immuneACCESS table in a form limited to in-frame rearrangements. Some clones are lacking; in checked studies, under half of them reflect an unresolved V gene, and why the rest are absent is not known. Clone size and V and J calls were adopted from that table, with D and trimming inferred from the DNA. The sample table records more than 9,500 clones; under 80% of these occur just once. The ten largest account for around 25% of the sample.

This specimen consisted of PBMCs, obtained before ibrutinib treatment. Here the chain combines TRBV6-5 and TRBJ1-5; the D gene lacks a confident call. The TCR comes from a human donor with chronic lymphocytic leukemia. CDR3 loop: CASGVYSNQPQHF. The DNA is as follows: TGTGCCAGCGGGGTTTATAGCAATCAGCCCCAGCATTTT.